These 22 T cell receptor beta chains came from one sample sequenced in a study of T-cell memory formation after mild COVID-19. TCRdb re-analysed the 5' RACE reads in MiXCR, keeping a single row per CDR3 protein. The table lists under 250,000 distinct CDR3 sequences, around 9.1% of them singletons. The source material was PBMCs or a T cell subset sorted from them (not recorded which). The receptors here all came from a man younger than 35 who had mild COVID-19 (a few samples of this study predate the infection). Cell type and time point are not known.

The gene calls are TRBV2 and TRBJ2-5; no clear D. The CDR3 spans 11 residues. Germline V lookup: CDR1 SNHLY, CDR2 FYNNEI. Trimming took 7 bases from V and 3 from J, leaving 6 bases between them. The CDR3 reads CASMLEETQYF. As DNA, the CDR3 is TGTGCCAGCATGTTGGAAGAGACCCAGTACTTC. Full variable domain (remainder filled in from reference TRBV2 and TRBJ2-5): EPEVTQTPSHQVTQMGQEVILRCVPISNHLYFYWYRQILGQKVEFLVSFYNNEISEKSEIFDDQFSVERPDGSNFTLKIRSTKLEDSAMYFCASMLEETQYFGPGTRLLVL.

The rearrangement uses TRBV4-3 and TRBJ1-5; D not resolved. This CDR3 comprises 14 residues. With 1 base removed from V and 4 bases from J, the gap between germline ends came to 8 bases. In germline, CDR1 is LGHNA, CDR2 YSLEER. This CDR3 is CASSQVVVNQPQHF. The CDR3 nucleotides are TGCGCCAGCAGCCAAGTAGTGGTGAATCAGCCCCAGCATTTT.

This chain joins TRBV29-1 and TRBJ2-5; D tentatively reads TRBD1 or TRBD2 (6 bases each). Trimming took 6 bases from V and 1 from J, leaving 15 bases between them. This CDR3 comprises 14 residues. From germline, CDR1 is SQVTM and CDR2 ANQGSEA. CDR3 loop: CSVQPGGIQETQYF. The CDR3, as DNA: TGCAGCGTCCAACCCGGGGGCATCCAAGAGACCCAGTACTTC.

This clonotype has just a few counts. The chain links TRBV5-1 to TRBJ2-6; weak D call: TRBD1 (6 bases). V was pared by 4 bases and J by 4 bases, with 21 bases between. The germline V gene encodes CDR1 SGHRS and CDR2 YFSETQ. The CDR3 extends over 18 amino acids. CDR3 coding DNA: TGCGCCAGCAGCCCCCGCACAGGGAGTTGGGTAGGGGCCAACGTCCTGACTTTC. It specifies CASSPRTGSWVGANVLTF.

This clonotype was seen a few times. J is TRBJ2-6 and V is TRBV5-1, with D perhaps matching TRBD1 (5 bases). The CDR3 loop spans 15 amino acids. The germline CDR1 and CDR2 sequences are SGHRS and YFSETQ. Between the trimmed V and J ends, which lost 4 bases and 2 bases, there was a span of 10 bases. The CDR3 DNA sequence: TGCGCCAGCAGCCCTCGCAGGGCTGGGGCCAACGTCCTGACTTTC. Its translation: CASSPRRAGANVLTF.

This clonotype has ten or more counts. The gene calls are TRBV5-1 and TRBJ2-7, with 7 nucleotides matching TRBD1. Germline V gene lookup returns CDR1 SGHRS and CDR2 YFSETQ. J gave up 6 bases and V 4 bases, and 4 bases lay outside the gene matches. The CDR3 runs to 12 residues. This chain's CDR3 is CASSKTGSEQYF. The CDR3, as DNA: TGCGCCAGCAGCAAGACAGGGAGCGAGCAGTACTTC.

There are a few counts of this clonotype. J is TRBJ1-5 and V is TRBV7-9; weak D call: TRBD1 (5 bases). The CDR3 is made up of 14 amino acids. From germline, CDR1 is SEHNR and CDR2 FQNEAQ (reference sequence). Trimming left V 5 bases short and J 6 bases short, with 14 bases between. CDR3 amino acids: CASSASGGSQPQHF. CDR3 in DNA: TGTGCCAGCAGCGCCTCCGGGGGGAGTCAGCCCCAGCATTTT.

The chain couples TRBV5-1 to TRBJ2-7; no reliable D call. V was shortened by 3 bases and J by 3 bases, with 13 bases between the two germline ends. Germline assignment: CDR1 SGHRS and CDR2 YFSETQ. The CDR3 runs 14 residues. In DNA, the CDR3 is TGCGCCAGCAGCTCGGATTTGGGTGTCTACGAGCAGTACTTC. Protein sequence: CASSSDLGVYEQYF.

Notes on this clonotype: One end of the junction does not line up with germline, which may come from a read error. V gene TRBV5-4 combines with J gene TRBJ2-3; D not resolved. The CDR3 runs 13 residues. Germline values: CDR1 SGHNT, CDR2 YYREEE (reference sequence). CDR3 nucleotide sequence: TGTGCCAGCAGCTTACCGAGCAAAGATACGCAGTATTTT. Translation: CASSLPSKDTQYF.

V gene TRBV7-9 combines with J gene TRBJ2-2; no definite D call. In germline, CDR1 is SEHNR, CDR2 FQNEAQ (reference sequence). The CDR3 runs 15 residues. V gave up 3 bases and J gave up 5 bases, with 13 bases separating them. The CDR3 spells CASSLWSGETGELFF. The DNA of the CDR3 is TGTGCCAGCAGCTTGTGGTCCGGTGAGACCGGGGAGCTGTTTTTT.

This clonotype has a handful of counts. This chain uses TRBV5-1 with TRBJ2-7; 8 nucleotides align to TRBD1. The V and J ends lost 7 bases and 2 bases, in that order; junction bases with no gene match: 8. Germline V gene data show CDR1 as SGHRS and CDR2 as YFSETQ. The CDR3 runs to 14 residues. CDR3 loop: CASSKTGVAYEQYF. The CDR3 bases are TGCGCCAGCTCTAAGACAGGGGTGGCCTACGAGCAGTACTTC.

This clonotype has just a few counts. This chain links TRBV4-3 with TRBJ2-7, with 7 bases matching TRBD1. The CDR3 has 14 amino acids. V lost 3 bases and J lost 4; bases outside the gene matches: 6. Germline loops: CDR1 LGHNA, CDR2 YSLEER. The CDR3 DNA follows: TGCGCCAGCAGCCAGGCTCGACAGGGATACGAGCAGTACTTC. This gives the protein CASSQARQGYEQYF.

In its sample, this clonotype was seen many times. The CDR3 here is CASSPGDEKLFF. The CDR3 coding sequence is TGTGCCAGCAGTCCCGGGGATGAAAAACTGTTTTTT. The chain recombines TRBV6-2 or TRBV6-3 with TRBJ1-4; D is ambiguous. V gave up 5 bases and J gave up 6 bases, with 7 bases separating them. The CDR3 runs to 12 residues. Germline V lookup: CDR1 MNHEY, CDR2 SVGEGT.

This clonotype turned up a few times. This chain joins TRBV3-1 and TRBJ2-3, with 11 bases lining up with TRBD2. The CDR3 runs 16 residues. Germline trimming cut 4 bases from V and 1 base from J; bases unmatched to any gene: 4. The germline gives CDR1 LGHDT, CDR2 YNNKEL (reference sequence). CDR3 sequence reads: CASSRGTSGRTDTQYF. The CDR3 nucleotides read TGTGCCAGCAGCCGCGGGACTAGCGGCCGCACAGATACGCAGTATTTT.

There are many counts of this clonotype. The gene calls are TRBV7-3 and TRBJ2-2, with 8 bases identical to TRBD2. The germline gives CDR1 SGHTA, CDR2 FQGTGA. Trimming at V came to 5 bases and at J to 1 base, leaving 12 bases not matched to a gene. This CDR3 region has 18 residues. The CDR3 is CASSPRASGGQNTGELFF. In nucleotides, the CDR3 is TGTGCCAGCAGCCCGCGAGCCAGCGGGGGCCAGAACACCGGGGAGCTGTTTTTT.

A few counts support this clonotype. The chain couples TRBV4-1 to TRBJ1-1; 8 bases line up with TRBD1. Germline-derived CDR1 and CDR2 are MGHRA and YSYEKL. V shed 1 base, J shed 5 bases, and the junction held 3 bases outside the gene matches. The CDR3 covers 14 residues. The CDR3 is CASSQGQGATEAFF. The CDR3 DNA reads as TGCGCCAGCAGCCAAGGGCAGGGGGCGACTGAAGCTTTCTTT.

This clonotype appeared a few times. This chain links TRBV11-2 with TRBJ2-5, with D possibly TRBD2 on 6 matching bases. Germline-derived CDR1 and CDR2 are SGHAT and FQNNGV. The CDR3 has 15 residues. Trimming pared 5 bases from V and 2 bases from J, leaving 15 bases between. This CDR3 is CASSNGRRGQETQYF. CDR3 in DNA: TGTGCCAGCAGCAATGGACGTCGGGGGCAAGAGACCCAGTACTTC.

This clonotype was detected a few times. The chain has TRBV7-2 and TRBJ1-2; D ambiguous. V lost 1 base, J lost 4 bases, and 10 bases lay in between. CDR3 length: 14 amino acids. Germline lookup yields CDR1 SGHTA and CDR2 FQGNSA. The CDR3 DNA sequence: TGTGCCAGCAGCTTAGTGGACCAAATCTATGGCTACACCTTC. Its protein product is CASSLVDQIYGYTF.

There are many counts of this clonotype. The rearrangement joins TRBV6-6 to TRBJ2-2; no reliable D call. CDR3 size: 12 residues. Trimming stripped 5 bases from V and 8 bases from J, with 9 bases between. Germline-derived CDR1 and CDR2 are MNHNY and SVGAGI (reference sequence). CDR3 protein: CASSVNPGELFF. The CDR3, as DNA: TGTGCCAGCAGTGTTAACCCGGGGGAGCTGTTTTTT.

This clonotype turned up a few times. The V call is TRBV12-3 or TRBV12-4, the J call TRBJ1-6; 8 bases fit TRBD1. CDR3 length: 14 residues. With 6 bases clipped from V and 7 bases from J, the junction kept 5 bases outside the gene matches. The CDR3 sequence: CASSETGANSPLHF. In DNA, the CDR3 is TGTGCCAGCAGCGAGACAGGGGCCAATTCACCCCTCCACTTT.

This clonotype turned up a few times. The chain combines TRBV20-1 with TRBJ2-7; D is ambiguous. The CDR3 runs to 12 residues. V lost 4 bases, J lost 1 base, and 8 bases lay in between. Per germline, CDR1 DFQATT and CDR2 SNEGSKA (reference sequence). The CDR3 DNA follows: TGCAGTGCTACTCGGTCTTCCTACGAGCAGTACTTC. This encodes CSATRSSYEQYF.

The chain is built from TRBV4-2 and TRBJ1-5; no definite D call. Looked up from germline, CDR1 is LGHNA and CDR2 is YNFKEQ. Trimming removed 0 bases from V and 5 bases from J, with 11 bases in between. The CDR3 consists of 15 residues. The CDR3 nucleotides are TGTGCCAGCAGCCAAGATTCGGGCACCCATCAGCCCCAGCATTTT. As protein: CASSQDSGTHQPQHF.